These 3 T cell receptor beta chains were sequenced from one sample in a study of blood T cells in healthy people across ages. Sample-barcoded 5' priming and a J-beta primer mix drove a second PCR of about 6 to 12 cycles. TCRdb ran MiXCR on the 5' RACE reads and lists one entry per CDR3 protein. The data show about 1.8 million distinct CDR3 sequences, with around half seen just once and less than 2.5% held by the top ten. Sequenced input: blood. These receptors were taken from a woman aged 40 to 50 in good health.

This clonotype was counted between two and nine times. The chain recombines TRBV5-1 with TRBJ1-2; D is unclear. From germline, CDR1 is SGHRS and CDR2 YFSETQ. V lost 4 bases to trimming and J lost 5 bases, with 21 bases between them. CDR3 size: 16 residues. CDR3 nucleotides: TGCGCCAGCAGCCAAGAGTTGGGAGTTTCGTGGTATGGCTACACCTTC. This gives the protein CASSQELGVSWYGYTF.

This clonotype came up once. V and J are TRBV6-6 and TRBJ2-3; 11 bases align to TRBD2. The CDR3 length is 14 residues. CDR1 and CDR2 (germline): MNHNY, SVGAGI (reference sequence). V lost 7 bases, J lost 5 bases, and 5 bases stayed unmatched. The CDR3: CASKTSGGQDTQYF. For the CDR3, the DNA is TGTGCCAGCAAAACTAGCGGGGGACAAGATACGCAGTATTTT.

In nucleotides, the CDR3 is TGCAGTGCTAGAGATAAGGTCCTAGCGAGCACAGATACGCAGTATTTT. It encodes CSARDKVLASTDTQYF. The V and J genes are TRBV20-1 and TRBJ2-3; TRBD2 might be the D (6 bases). V was cut by 0 bases and J by 0 bases, with 13 bases left in between. The CDR3 runs 16 residues. Germline-derived CDR1 and CDR2 are DFQATT and SNEGSKA (reference sequence).